A selection of T cell receptor beta chains follows, all from one sample in a study of blood T cell repertoires in COVID-19. The repertoire was sequenced with immunoSEQ multiplex PCR; TCRdb's copy has only in-frame clones and lacks some. Of 130,000 or so clones listed, around nine tenths are singletons. The specimen sequenced was peripheral blood. Receptor source: a woman between 55 and 75 years old with acute or convalescent COVID-19. Both conserved end residues are part of each CDR3. Clone size, where shown, is once, few, many, or a class for clones that have expanded.

len	abundance	v_gene	j_gene	CDR3aa
15	-	TRBV2	TRBJ2-5	CASSELQGSLETQYF
15	-	TRBV18	TRBJ2-2	CASSPQMEYTGELFF
14	-	TRBV6-5	TRBJ1-1	CASSPDRGRTEAFF
13	-	TRBV19	TRBJ1-2	CASSPDREYGYTF
16	-	TRBV27	TRBJ2-5	CASSGDRGSDQETQYF
15	-	TRBV4-1	TRBJ1-5	CASSRTSRGNQPQHF
16	-	TRBV10-3	TRBJ1-6	CAIRGQGAGGNSPLHF
17	-	TRBV7-3	TRBJ2-3	CASRARMGLNDGDTQYF
15	-	TRBV5-4	TRBJ2-1	CASSVQGSSYNEQFF
15	-	TRBV10-3	TRBJ2-3	CAISFGVAGSSTQYF
13	-	TRBV5-6	TRBJ2-7	CASSQMGAREQYF
14	-	TRBV2	TRBJ2-3	CASGRGGPTDTQYF
15	-	TRBV5-1	TRBJ2-7	CASTLRGTSSYEQYF
15	once	TRBV15	TRBJ2-3	CATSRGGGGADTQYF
13	-	TRBV7-8	TRBJ1-5	CASSRRSNQPQHF
14	-	TRBV18	TRBJ1-1	CASSPTSMNTEAFF
14	-	TRBV10-3	TRBJ1-5	CAIRAQGGQGPQHF
16	-	TRBV14	TRBJ2-6	CASGLGVHSGANVLTF
15	-	TRBV6-5	TRBJ1-3	CASLWFRVGGNTIYF
14	once	TRBV6-5	TRBJ1-1	CASTRVPQGAEAFF
15	-	TRBV7-6	TRBJ2-5	CASSLVGGRRETQYF
13	-	TRBV30	TRBJ1-1	CAWSVGGGPLAFF
15	-	TRBV7-2	TRBJ1-2	CASSLATGLVYGYTF
15	-	TRBV10-3	TRBJ1-6	CAISDQGALDSPLHF
13	-	TRBV7-2	TRBJ1-2	CASSFQGTNGYTF
14	-	TRBV28	TRBJ1-2	CASDTGGTNYGYTF
16	-	TRBV4-1	TRBJ1-6	CASSQVGTVHFSPLHF
14	-	TRBV7-2	TRBJ2-3	CASSLGLVTDTQYF
14	-	TRBV19	TRBJ1-1	CASSTARDRVEAFF
13	-	TRBV10-3	TRBJ1-5	CAIRGTDLHSQHF
15	-	TRBV28	TRBJ2-7	CASRRPRGARYEQYF
13	-	TRBV7-3	TRBJ2-1	CASSLNRVHEQFF
11	-	TRBV11-2	TRBJ2-5	CASSLGVAQYF
13	-	TRBV29-1	TRBJ2-2	CSGGQGATGELFF
16	-	TRBV7-2	TRBJ1-3	CASSSNTGTSGNTIYF
14	-	TRBV4-1	TRBJ1-2	CASSQEERSYGYTF
14	-	TRBV15	TRBJ1-5	CATSRPDSNQPQHF
15	-	TRBV7-2	TRBJ1-2	CASSSDRGSFYGYTF
13	-	TRBV7-6	TRBJ2-2	CASSPVGQGELFF
14	once	TRBV11-3	TRBJ1-1	CASSLGGTNTEAFF
16	-	TRBV12-2	TRBJ1-3	CASRNFGTGQGNTIYF
16	once	TRBV18	TRBJ1-1	CASSPPPTGMNTEAFF
21	-	TRBV5-3	TRBJ2-6	CARSLGGPRTGFISGANVLTF
16	-	TRBV6-5	TRBJ1-2	CASSSQTGGPGYGYTF
12	-	TRBV11-3	TRBJ1-1	CASSLDSAEAFF
18	-	TRBV7-2	TRBJ1-3	CASSLDQFGTQSGNTIYF
14	-	TRBV18	TRBJ1-2	CASSPGQGAYGYTF
15	-	TRBV13	TRBJ1-1	CASSRTTGMNTEAFF